These 22 T cell receptor beta chains share one sample of origin, sequenced in a study of blood T cell repertoires in COVID-19. The method was immunoSEQ multiplex PCR; TCRdb's version includes in-frame clones alone and lacks a portion of them. Here the sample spans about 210,000 clones, about 85% being singletons. The sample was peripheral blood. The receptors derive from a middle-aged man with acute or convalescent COVID-19.

This chain uses TRBV9 with TRBJ2-7; TRBD1 matches 7 bases. Trimming removed 2 bases from V and 0 bases from J; junction bases left unmatched: 8. This CDR3 is 16 amino acids long. Germline lookup yields CDR1 SGDLS and CDR2 YYNGEE. CDR3 residues: CASSVDRDAPSYEQYF. CDR3 DNA sequence: TGTGCCAGCAGCGTTGACAGGGATGCCCCCTCCTACGAGCAGTACTTC.

This clone has a single count. The chain is built from TRBV4-3 and TRBJ1-1; TRBD1 might be the D (5 bases). The CDR3 contains 15 residues. Germline V gene data show CDR1 as LGHNA and CDR2 as YSLEER. V was trimmed by 0 bases and J by 1 base, leaving 9 bases between them. DNA of the CDR3: TGCGCCAGCAGCCAAGAGGCCACAGGGAACACTGAAGCTTTCTTT. It specifies CASSQEATGNTEAFF.

This rearrangement joins TRBV6-5 to TRBJ2-7; 7 bases map to TRBD2. After removal of 5 bases from V and 2 bases from J, the junction contained 6 bases not matched to a gene. Germline values: CDR1 MNHEY, CDR2 SVGAGI. CDR3 length: 14 residues. The CDR3 loop reads CASSREGFAYEQYF. DNA for the CDR3: TGTGCCAGCAGTAGGGAGGGGTTCGCCTACGAGCAGTACTTC.

The V gene is TRBV11-2, the J gene TRBJ1-5; a weak D match, TRBD1 (6 bases). Germline V lookup: CDR1 SGHAT, CDR2 FQNNGV. V was cut by 5 bases and J by 3 bases, with 20 bases left in between. This CDR3 comprises 17 residues. CDR3 amino acids: CASSRWTVRGFNQPQHF. For the CDR3, the DNA is TGTGCCAGCAGCCGATGGACAGTGAGGGGATTCAATCAGCCCCAGCATTTT. The entire variable domain, with the rest obtained from reference TRBV11-2 and TRBJ1-5, is as follows: EAGVAQSPRYKIIEKRQSVAFWCNPISGHATLYWYQQILGQGPKLLIQFQNNGVVDDSQLPKDRFSAERLKGVDSTLKIQPAKLEDSAVYLCASSRWTVRGFNQPQHFGDGTRLSIL.

The CDR3 DNA reads TGTGCCACCAGCGCTGTTGGGGGGGTTGAGCAGTTCTTC. Its translation is CATSAVGGVEQFF. V and J are TRBV15 and TRBJ2-1; 7 positions agree with TRBD2. The germline CDR1 and CDR2 sequences are LNHNV and YYDKDF (reference sequence). The CDR3 extends over 13 amino acids. Trimming cost V 5 bases and J 9 bases; bases outside gene matches: 7.

The DNA for the CDR3 is TGCGCCAGCGGACAGGGGGCGGGTCAGGGTCAGCCCCAGCATTTT. This codes for CASGQGAGQGQPQHF. The V gene is TRBV4-1, the J gene TRBJ1-5, with 11 nucleotides matching TRBD1. The J segment lost 6 bases and the V segment lost 8 bases, leaving 9 bases of the junction unmatched. This CDR3 contains 15 residues. Germline loops: CDR1 MGHRA, CDR2 YSYEKL.

The chain combines TRBV2 with TRBJ1-1; the D is unclear. Germline V gene sequence: CDR1 SNHLY, CDR2 FYNNEI. Between the trimmed V and J ends, which lost 6 bases and 3 bases, there was a span of 14 bases. The CDR3 has 14 residues. The CDR3 DNA reads as TGTGCCAGCAGCCCGACGGGTTGGGACACTGAAGCTTTCTTT. This sequence encodes CASSPTGWDTEAFF.

The chain is built from TRBV4-2 and TRBJ2-7; tentative D call: TRBD1 (5 bases). V was clipped by 4 bases and J by 3 bases, with 16 bases between them. Looked up from germline, CDR1 is LGHNA and CDR2 is YNFKEQ. The CDR3 is made up of 15 amino acids. CDR3 DNA: TGTGCCAGCAGCCTACTCACAGGTCCCAACTACGAGCAGTACTTC. Its protein product is CASSLLTGPNYEQYF.

The chain employs TRBV3-1 (or the pseudogene TRBV3-2) and TRBJ2-2, with D unresolved. The CDR3 has 13 residues. In germline, CDR1 is LGHDT, CDR2 YNNKEL (reference sequence). Trimming took 4 bases from V and 4 from J, leaving 7 bases between them. CDR3 sequence (DNA): TGTGCCAGCAGCCTACGGGTCACCGGGGAGCTGTTTTTT. Translation: CASSLRVTGELFF.

The chain joins TRBV29-1 to TRBJ1-4; possibly TRBD1 for D (6 bases). The V gene lost 4 bases and the J gene lost 4 bases, with 16 bases spanning the gap. The CDR3 sequence is 15 residues long. Germline V gene sequence: CDR1 SQVTM, CDR2 ANQGSEA. CDR3 region: CSVVGAAGDNEKLFF. The CDR3 DNA is TGCAGCGTTGTTGGGGCGGCAGGGGATAATGAAAAACTGTTTTTT.

The chain uses TRBV6-1 and TRBJ2-7; a weak D match, TRBD1 (5 bases). This CDR3 comprises 13 residues. CDR1 MNHNS and CDR2 SASEGT come from the germline V gene. V was clipped by 3 bases and J by 2 bases, with 8 bases between them. The CDR3 loop is CASSEEQAYEQYF. For the CDR3, the DNA is TGTGCCAGCAGTGAGGAACAGGCCTACGAGCAGTACTTC.

The chain links TRBV5-1 to TRBJ2-5, with a tentative D call TRBD2 (5 bases). The length of the CDR3 is 16 residues. Trimming took off 0 bases at V and 3 bases at J, with 15 bases between the two ends. CDR1 and CDR2 (germline): SGHRS, YFSETQ. CDR3 region: CASSLEYPGSEETQYF. The CDR3 DNA follows: TGCGCCAGCAGCTTGGAGTATCCGGGATCCGAAGAGACCCAGTACTTC.

The chain joins TRBV4-1 to TRBJ1-3, with D unresolved. CDR1 and CDR2 from the germline V gene are MGHRA and YSYEKL. The CDR3 length is 17 residues. The V gene lost 0 bases and the J gene lost 1 base, with 13 bases spanning the gap. The CDR3 region has the DNA TGCGCCAGCAGCCAAGATAGGAATAGCGGGTCTGGAAACACCATATATTTT. Translated: CASSQDRNSGSGNTIYF.

In regard to this clone: Other DNA sequences from this sample encode an identical CDR3 as well. The chain recombines TRBV24-1 with TRBJ1-2; D is perhaps TRBD1 (6 bases). The germline V gene has CDR1 KGHDR and CDR2 SFDVKD. The CDR3 runs 13 residues. Trimming took 4 bases from V and 6 from J, leaving 11 bases between them. In DNA, the CDR3 is TGTGCCACCAGTGACTCCACAGGGAATGGCTACACCTTC. Translating it yields CATSDSTGNGYTF.

This chain uses TRBV6-5 with TRBJ2-3, with TRBD1 as a possible D gene (6 bases). This CDR3 is 11 amino acids long. Germline CDR1 reads MNHEY; CDR2 reads SVGAGI. Trimming stripped 6 bases from V and 9 bases from J, with 10 bases between. CDR3 sequence (DNA): TGTGCCAGCAGCCCGACAGGAACGCAGTATTTT. This encodes CASSPTGTQYF.

The genes are TRBV2 and TRBJ2-7; 10 bases are shared with TRBD2. The CDR3 is 13 amino acids. The ends lost 4 bases at V and 5 bases at J; junction bases unmatched: 2. The germline CDR1 and CDR2 sequences are SNHLY and FYNNEI. In DNA form, the CDR3 reads TGTGCCAGCAGTGTAGCGGGAGGTAACGAGCAGTACTTC. Translating it yields CASSVAGGNEQYF.

This rearrangement joins TRBV4-1 to TRBJ1-1; 12 bases match TRBD1. Looked up from germline, CDR1 is MGHRA and CDR2 is YSYEKL. V lost 6 bases to trimming and J lost 8 bases; unmatched junction nucleotides: 7. The CDR3 runs to 14 residues. Written as DNA, the CDR3 is TGCGCCAGCAGTCGCGGGACAGGGGGCTTCGAAGCTTTCTTT. Residues: CASSRGTGGFEAFF.

The chain is built from TRBV12-3 or TRBV12-4 and TRBJ2-7, with a tentative D call TRBD1 (6 bases). The V end was cut by 5 bases, the J end by 4 bases, with 12 bases between. The CDR3 runs to 13 residues. In DNA form, the CDR3 reads TGTGCCAGCAGTCCCACAGGGCAGTACGAGCAGTACTTC. It yields the protein CASSPTGQYEQYF.

The chain uses TRBV10-3 and TRBJ2-3; D is uncertain. The CDR3 is 12 amino acids. CDR1 ENHRY and CDR2 SYGVKD come from the germline V gene. In nucleotides, the CDR3 is TGTGCACCCGCGACTTCTACAGATACGCAGTATTTT. Translated, it gives CAPATSTDTQYF.

V is TRBV27 and J is TRBJ1-2; D remains ambiguous. Germline V gene sequence: CDR1 MNHEY, CDR2 SMNVEV (reference sequence). This CDR3 region has 18 residues. V was clipped by 2 bases and J by 0 bases, with 19 bases between them. The CDR3 loop reads CASSLGPSWASPNYGYTF. The CDR3 DNA follows: TGTGCCAGCAGTTTAGGGCCATCGTGGGCATCCCCTAACTATGGCTACACCTTC.

The J gene is TRBJ2-2, the V gene TRBV28, with 9 nucleotides matching TRBD2. The CDR3 has 15 amino acids. Germline V lookup: CDR1 MDHEN, CDR2 SYDVKM. Trimming took 10 bases from V and 5 from J; bases not matched to a gene: 11. The CDR3 loop is CATTLAGLRTGELFF. In DNA form, the CDR3 reads TGTGCCACCACCCTAGCGGGATTAAGAACCGGGGAGCTGTTTTTT.

The chain recombines TRBV14 with TRBJ2-5; TRBD1 matches 9 bases. Germline assignment: CDR1 SGHDN and CDR2 FVKESK. Trimming cost V 5 bases and J 1 base; bases outside gene matches: 14. The CDR3 is made up of 18 amino acids. CDR3 protein: CASSVGQGLRAVQETQYF. The CDR3 DNA reads TGTGCCAGCAGCGTAGGACAGGGGTTAAGGGCCGTCCAAGAGACCCAGTACTTC.